This T cell receptor (beta chain) was sequenced in a study of lymphopenia after photon versus proton radiotherapy. CDR3 length equals 14 residues. Trimming pared 4 bases from V and 9 bases from J, leaving 17 bases between. Germline CDR1 SGHDT, CDR2 YYEEEE. The table came from immunoSEQ multiplex PCR; TCRdb's copy has only in-frame clones and leaves some out. The sample carries roughly 65,000 clones, approximately 91% recorded once. This specimen was peripheral blood, taken from a patient treated with photon-based radiotherapy. This TCR came from a woman aged 70 to 79 with pancreatic cancer. The chain couples TRBV5-6 to TRBJ2-1; D could derive from TRBD1 or TRBD2 (5 bases each). DNA for the CDR3: TGTGCCAGCAGCCGGGACCAGGGTTCGGGTGAGCAGTTCTTC. Its translation is CASSRDQGSGEQFF.